A selection of T cell receptor beta chains follows, all from one sample in a study of blood T cell repertoires in COVID-19. Clones were sequenced by immunoSEQ multiplex PCR, and TCRdb holds only the in-frame ones, with some missing. The sample records approximately 190,000 clones, 88% being singletons. The sample comprised peripheral blood. The receptors were gathered from a man aged 35 to 55 with active or convalescent COVID-19. The CDR3 runs from the conserved cysteine through the conserved F or W. A D gene is named only where the DNA matches it firmly. Clone size is given for some rows only: seen once, a few or many times, or a class if the clone is expanded.

V	size	J	D	DNA	CDR3
TRBV5-1	.	TRBJ1-5	.	TGCGCCAAGGCACAGACAGATATTATCGAGCCCCAGCATTTT	CAKAQTDIIEPQHF
TRBV28	.	TRBJ1-4	.	TGTGCCAGCAGCACCTTCAACGGGCAGGGGAGTGAAAAACTGTTTTTT	CASSTFNGQGSEKLFF
TRBV6-1	.	TRBJ2-7	.	TGTGCCAGCAGTGTTGCCGGGGAGGATTACTCCTACGAGCAGTACTTC	CASSVAGEDYSYEQYF
TRBV5-4	.	TRBJ1-6	.	TGTGCCACAGGGTTTAATTCACCCCTCCACTTT	CATGFNSPLHF
TRBV2	.	TRBJ1-3	.	TGTGCCAGCAGTACCGCTACACCTAGCTCTGGAAACACCATATATTTT	CASSTATPSSGNTIYF
TRBV18	.	TRBJ2-3	TRBD1	TGTGCCAGCTCACCAGGGACAGGGGTCGCAGATACGCAGTATTTT	CASSPGTGVADTQYF
TRBV6-2/TRBV6-3	.	TRBJ1-2	TRBD1	TGTGCCAGCAGTCAGGGGGCCGGAGTTGGCTACACCTTC	CASSQGAGVGYTF
TRBV7-2	.	TRBJ1-5	.	TGTGCCAGCAGCTTAGATAGGAGTCAGCCCCAGCATTTT	CASSLDRSQPQHF
TRBV11-2	.	TRBJ1-1	.	TGTGCCAGCAGCAGCGGACTTGAAGCTTTCTTT	CASSSGLEAFF
TRBV5-8	.	TRBJ1-5	TRBD1	TGTGCCAGCAGCCTGGGACAGGGTGGGCAGCCCCAGCATTTT	CASSLGQGGQPQHF
TRBV6-5	.	TRBJ2-5	.	TGTGCCAGCAACAAGGGGGAGACCCAGTACTTC	CASNKGETQYF
TRBV2	.	TRBJ2-1	.	TGTGCCAGCAAAAGAGGGGGGGCCGACTACAATGAGCAGTTCTTC	CASKRGGADYNEQFF
TRBV2	.	TRBJ2-3	.	TGTGCCAGCAGTGGGAAAGGACCCGGGGGCACAGATACGCAGTATTTT	CASSGKGPGGTDTQYF
TRBV10-3	few	TRBJ1-1	.	TGTGCCATCAGCTCGGGGGGCCGGGACACTGAAGCTTTCTTT	CAISSGGRDTEAFF
TRBV23-1	.	TRBJ2-5	TRBD1	TGCGCCAGCAGTCCCGACAGGGGCCAACAAGAGACCCAGTACTTC	CASSPDRGQQETQYF